The rows below give T cell receptor beta chains drawn from one sample of a study of shared clonotypes between healthy human individuals. Clones were read by immunoSEQ multiplex PCR, and TCRdb kept only the in-frame ones, dropping some. The repertoire holds millions of clones, with approximately 90% as singletons. The sample was naive CD4+ T cells sorted from blood. Every receptor here comes from a man aged 18 to 30 in good health. CDR3s include the opening cysteine and the closing phenylalanine or tryptophan. D genes are given only for firm matches.

j_gene | d_gene | v_gene | CDR3aa | CDR3nt
TRBJ2-6 | NA | TRBV7-3 | CASSFGDWGTGANVLTF | TGTGCCAGCAGCTTCGGGGACTGGGGAACTGGGGCCAACGTCCTGACTTTC
TRBJ2-1 | TRBD2 | TRBV13 | CASSSYRTSGNNEQFF | TGTGCCAGCAGCTCATATCGGACTAGCGGGAACAATGAGCAGTTCTTC
TRBJ2-7 | TRBD1 | TRBV6-6 | CASSYSVTGFEQYF | TGTGCCAGCAGTTACTCGGTGACAGGGTTCGAGCAGTACTTC
TRBJ1-2 | NA | TRBV5-1 | CASSLTWINYGYTF | TGCGCCAGCAGCTTGACGTGGATAAACTATGGCTACACCTTC
TRBJ1-2 | NA | TRBV4-3 | CASSQAIALGSFYGYTF | TGCGCCAGCAGCCAAGCAATCGCCCTCGGCTCCTTCTATGGCTACACCTTC
TRBJ1-1 | NA | TRBV5-4 | CARRTEAFF | TGTGCCAGAAGGACAGAAGCTTTCTTT
TRBJ2-7 | NA | TRBV5-1 | CASTRGGSSYEQYF | TGCGCCAGCACTCGCGGGGGCTCCTCCTACGAGCAGTACTTC
TRBJ2-5 | NA | TRBV7-9 | CASKIPGAETQYF | TGTGCCAGCAAGATCCCCGGTGCGGAGACCCAGTACTTC
TRBJ2-3 | TRBD1 | TRBV4-1 | CASSQGLPRQRTGHNTQYF | TGCGCCAGCAGCCAAGGTCTTCCGAGACAAAGGACAGGTCACAATACGCAGTATTTT
TRBJ2-7 | TRBD2 | TRBV4-1 | CASSQGTSGYEQYF | TGCGCCAGCAGCCAGGGGACTAGCGGCTACGAGCAGTACTTC